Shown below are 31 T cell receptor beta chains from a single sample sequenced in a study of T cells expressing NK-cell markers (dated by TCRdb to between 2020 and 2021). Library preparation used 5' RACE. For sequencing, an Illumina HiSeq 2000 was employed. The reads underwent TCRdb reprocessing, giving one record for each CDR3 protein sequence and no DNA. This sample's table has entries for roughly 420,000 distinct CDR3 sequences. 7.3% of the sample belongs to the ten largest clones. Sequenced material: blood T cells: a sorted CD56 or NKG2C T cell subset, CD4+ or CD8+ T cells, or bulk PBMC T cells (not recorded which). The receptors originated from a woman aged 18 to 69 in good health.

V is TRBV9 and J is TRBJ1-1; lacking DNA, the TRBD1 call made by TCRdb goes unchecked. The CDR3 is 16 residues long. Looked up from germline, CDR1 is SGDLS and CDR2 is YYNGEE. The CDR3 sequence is CASSAGTGFLNTEAFF. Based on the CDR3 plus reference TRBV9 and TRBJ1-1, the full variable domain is DSGVTQTPKHLITATGQRVTLRCSPRSGDLSVYWYQQSLDQGLQFLIQYYNGEERAKGNILERFSAQQFPDLHSELNLSSLELGDSALYFCASSAGTGFLNTEAFFGQGTRLTVV.

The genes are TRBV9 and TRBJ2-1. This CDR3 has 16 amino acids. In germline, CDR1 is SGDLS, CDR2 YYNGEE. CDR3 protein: CASSVASGRAYNEQFF.

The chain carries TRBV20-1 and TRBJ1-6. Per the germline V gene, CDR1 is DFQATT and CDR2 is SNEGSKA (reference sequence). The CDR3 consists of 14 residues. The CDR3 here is CSARRPAGNSPLHF.

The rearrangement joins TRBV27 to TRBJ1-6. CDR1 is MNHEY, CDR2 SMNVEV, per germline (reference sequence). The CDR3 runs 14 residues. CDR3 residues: CASSFPLYNSPLHF.

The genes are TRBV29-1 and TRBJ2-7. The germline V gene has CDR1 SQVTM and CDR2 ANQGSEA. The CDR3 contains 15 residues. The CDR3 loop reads CSVRRTVGSYTEQYF.

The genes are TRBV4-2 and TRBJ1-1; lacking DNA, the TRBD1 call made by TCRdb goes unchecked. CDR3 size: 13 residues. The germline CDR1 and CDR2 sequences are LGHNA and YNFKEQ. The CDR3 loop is CATGQGANTEAFF.

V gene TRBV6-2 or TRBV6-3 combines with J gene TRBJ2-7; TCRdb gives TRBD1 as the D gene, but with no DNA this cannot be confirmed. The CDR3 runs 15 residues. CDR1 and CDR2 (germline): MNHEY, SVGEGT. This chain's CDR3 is CASSLPDRAFYEQYF.

This chain's CDR3 is CASSPKPAETEAFF. The chain links TRBV6-1 to TRBJ1-1. CDR3 size: 14 residues. CDR1 is MNHNS and CDR2 is SASEGT in the germline V gene.

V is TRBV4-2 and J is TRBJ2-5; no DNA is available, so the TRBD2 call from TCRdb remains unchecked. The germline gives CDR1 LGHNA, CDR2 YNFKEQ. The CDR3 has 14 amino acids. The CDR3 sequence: CASSIADGEETQYF.

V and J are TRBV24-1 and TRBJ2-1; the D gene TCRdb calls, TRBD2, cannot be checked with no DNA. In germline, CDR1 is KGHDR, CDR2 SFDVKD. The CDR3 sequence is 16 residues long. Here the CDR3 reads CATSDLAGGSYNEQFF.

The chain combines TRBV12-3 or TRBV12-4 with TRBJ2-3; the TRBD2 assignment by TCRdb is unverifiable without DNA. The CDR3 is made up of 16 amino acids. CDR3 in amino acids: CASRIALAGSTDTQYF.

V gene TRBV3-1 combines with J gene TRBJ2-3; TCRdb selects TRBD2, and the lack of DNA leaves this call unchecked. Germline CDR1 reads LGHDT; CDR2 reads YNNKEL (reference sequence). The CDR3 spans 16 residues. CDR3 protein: CASSWRASGVRDTQYF.

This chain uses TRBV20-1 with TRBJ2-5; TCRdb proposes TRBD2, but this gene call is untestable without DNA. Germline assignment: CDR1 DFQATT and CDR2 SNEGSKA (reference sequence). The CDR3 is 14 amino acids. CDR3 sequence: CSARDGSSEETQYF.

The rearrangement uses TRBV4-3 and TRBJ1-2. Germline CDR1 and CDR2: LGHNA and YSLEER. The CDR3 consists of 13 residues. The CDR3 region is CASSITYNYGYTF.

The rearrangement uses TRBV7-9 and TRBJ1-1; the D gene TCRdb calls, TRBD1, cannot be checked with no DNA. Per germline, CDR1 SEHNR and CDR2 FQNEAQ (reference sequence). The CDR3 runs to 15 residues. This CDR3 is CASSPGTGMGTEAFF.

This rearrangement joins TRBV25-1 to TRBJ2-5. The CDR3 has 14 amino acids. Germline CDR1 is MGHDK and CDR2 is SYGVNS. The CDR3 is CASRRPGPGETQYF.

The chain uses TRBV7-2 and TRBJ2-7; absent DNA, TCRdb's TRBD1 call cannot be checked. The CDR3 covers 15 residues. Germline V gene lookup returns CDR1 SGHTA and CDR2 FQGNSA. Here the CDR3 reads CASSRTGQGTYEQYF.

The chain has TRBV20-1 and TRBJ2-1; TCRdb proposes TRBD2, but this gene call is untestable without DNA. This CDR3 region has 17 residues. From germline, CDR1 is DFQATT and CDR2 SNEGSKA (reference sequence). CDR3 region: CSARAASGGSSYNEQFF.

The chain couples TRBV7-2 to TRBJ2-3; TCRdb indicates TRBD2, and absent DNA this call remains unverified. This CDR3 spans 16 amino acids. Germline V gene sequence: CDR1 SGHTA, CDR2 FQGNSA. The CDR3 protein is CASSLGTSGQFNTQYF.

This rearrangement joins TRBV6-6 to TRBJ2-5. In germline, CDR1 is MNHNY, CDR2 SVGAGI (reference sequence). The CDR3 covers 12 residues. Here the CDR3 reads CASSSYGETQYF.

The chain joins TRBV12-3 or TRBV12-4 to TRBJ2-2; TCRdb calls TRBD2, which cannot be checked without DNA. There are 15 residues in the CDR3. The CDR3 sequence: CASSAVRGSLVELFF.

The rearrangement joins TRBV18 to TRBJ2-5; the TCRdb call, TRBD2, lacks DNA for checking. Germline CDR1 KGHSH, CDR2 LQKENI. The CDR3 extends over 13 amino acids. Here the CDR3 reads CASSTLQQETQYF.

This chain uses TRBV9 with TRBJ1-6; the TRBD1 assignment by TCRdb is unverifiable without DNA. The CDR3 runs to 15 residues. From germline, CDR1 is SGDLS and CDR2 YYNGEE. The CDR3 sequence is CASSPGHSYNSPLHF.

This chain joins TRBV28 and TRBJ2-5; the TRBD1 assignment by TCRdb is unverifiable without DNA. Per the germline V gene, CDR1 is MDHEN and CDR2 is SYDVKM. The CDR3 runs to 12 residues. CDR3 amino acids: CASSWPGETQYF.

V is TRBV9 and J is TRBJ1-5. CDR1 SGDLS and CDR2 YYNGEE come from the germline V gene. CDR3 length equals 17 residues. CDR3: CASSVGLAAITDQPQHF.

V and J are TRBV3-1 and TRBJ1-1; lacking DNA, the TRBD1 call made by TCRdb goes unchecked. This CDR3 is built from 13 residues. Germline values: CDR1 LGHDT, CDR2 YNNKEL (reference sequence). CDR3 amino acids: CASSQRENTEAFF.

The CDR3 sequence is CASSLDRVSGANVLTF. The J gene is TRBJ2-6, the V gene TRBV28. The CDR3 length is 16 residues. Per germline, CDR1 MDHEN and CDR2 SYDVKM.

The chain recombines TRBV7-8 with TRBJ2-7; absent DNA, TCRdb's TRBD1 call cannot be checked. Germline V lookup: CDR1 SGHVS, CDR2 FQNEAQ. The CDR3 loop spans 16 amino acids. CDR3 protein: CASSHAGGEPSYEQYF.

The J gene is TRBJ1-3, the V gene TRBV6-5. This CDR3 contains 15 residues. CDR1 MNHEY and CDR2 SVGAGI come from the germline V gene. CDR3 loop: CASSYDAGRGNTIYF.

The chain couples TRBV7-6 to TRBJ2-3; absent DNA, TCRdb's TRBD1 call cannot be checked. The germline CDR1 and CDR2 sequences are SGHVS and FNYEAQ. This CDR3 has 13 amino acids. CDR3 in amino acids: CASSGGGSDTQYF.

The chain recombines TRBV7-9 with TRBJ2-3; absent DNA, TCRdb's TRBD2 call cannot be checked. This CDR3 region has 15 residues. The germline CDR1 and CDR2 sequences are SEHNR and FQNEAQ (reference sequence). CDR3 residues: CASSHRTSGTDTQYF.